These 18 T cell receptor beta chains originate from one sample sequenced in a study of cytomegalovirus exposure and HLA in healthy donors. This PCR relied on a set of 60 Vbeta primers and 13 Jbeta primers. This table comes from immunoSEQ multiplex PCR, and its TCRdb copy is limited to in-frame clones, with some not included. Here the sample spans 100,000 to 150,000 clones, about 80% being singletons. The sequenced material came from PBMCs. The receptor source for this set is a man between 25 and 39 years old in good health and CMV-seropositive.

CDR3 bases: TGTGCCAGCATTAGGACCCGGGGCACTGAAGCTTTCTTT. Residues: CASIRTRGTEAFF. This chain links TRBV6-1 with TRBJ1-1; D unclear. This CDR3 region has 13 residues. From germline, CDR1 is MNHNS and CDR2 SASEGT. Trimming removed 7 bases at V and 4 bases at J, with 13 bases between.

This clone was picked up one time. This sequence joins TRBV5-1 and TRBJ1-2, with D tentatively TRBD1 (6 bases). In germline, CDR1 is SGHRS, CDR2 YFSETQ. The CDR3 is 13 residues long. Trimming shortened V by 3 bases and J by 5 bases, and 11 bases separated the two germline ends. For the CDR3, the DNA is TGCGCCAGCAGCTCTGGGACACTTTATGGCTACACCTTC. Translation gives CASSSGTLYGYTF.

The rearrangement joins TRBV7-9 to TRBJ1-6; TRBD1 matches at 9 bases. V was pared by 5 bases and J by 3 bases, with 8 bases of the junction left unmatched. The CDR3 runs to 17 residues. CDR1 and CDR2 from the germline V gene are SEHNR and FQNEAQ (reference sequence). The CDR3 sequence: CASSTGTGTFYNSPLHF. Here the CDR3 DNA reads TGTGCCAGCAGCACCGGGACAGGGACCTTCTATAATTCACCCCTCCACTTT.

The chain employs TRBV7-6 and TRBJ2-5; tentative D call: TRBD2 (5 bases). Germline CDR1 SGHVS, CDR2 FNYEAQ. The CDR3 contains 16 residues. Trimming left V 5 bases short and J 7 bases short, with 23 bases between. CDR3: CASSLGSKAAPGTQYF. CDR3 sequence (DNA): TGTGCCAGCAGCCTGGGCTCCAAAGCGGCCCCGGGGACCCAGTACTTC.

The CDR3 region has the DNA TGTGCCAGTAGAATGAGAAACGAAGACTTTGGAAACACCATATATTTT. This sequence encodes CASRMRNEDFGNTIYF. The chain couples TRBV19 to TRBJ1-3; D is uncertain. Germline loops: CDR1 LNHDA, CDR2 SQIVND (reference sequence). CDR3 length: 16 amino acids. V shed 6 bases and J shed 3 bases, with 18 bases lying between them.

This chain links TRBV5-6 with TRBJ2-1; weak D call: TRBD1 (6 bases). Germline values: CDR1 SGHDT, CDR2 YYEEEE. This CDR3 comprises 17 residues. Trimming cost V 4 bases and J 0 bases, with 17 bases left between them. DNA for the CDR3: TGTGCCAGCAGCCTACAGGGATCATTGAGCTCCTACAATGAGCAGTTCTTC. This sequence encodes CASSLQGSLSSYNEQFF.

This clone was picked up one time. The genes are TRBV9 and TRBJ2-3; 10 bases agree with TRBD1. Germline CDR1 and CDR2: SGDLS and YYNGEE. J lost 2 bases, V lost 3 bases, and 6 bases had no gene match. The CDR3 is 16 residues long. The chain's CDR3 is CASSARQGAHTDTQYF. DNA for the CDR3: TGTGCCAGCAGCGCCCGACAGGGGGCCCACACAGATACGCAGTATTTT.

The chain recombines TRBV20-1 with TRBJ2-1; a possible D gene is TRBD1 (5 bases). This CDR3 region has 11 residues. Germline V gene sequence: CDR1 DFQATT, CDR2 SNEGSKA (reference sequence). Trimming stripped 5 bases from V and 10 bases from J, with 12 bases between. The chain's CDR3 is CSALGQGEQFF. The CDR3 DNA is TGCAGTGCTCTCGGACAAGGCGAGCAGTTCTTC.

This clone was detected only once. CDR3 coding DNA: TGCAGCGTTGAAGGAGGGCATGATATCTATGGCTACACCTTC. It encodes CSVEGGHDIYGYTF. The rearrangement joins TRBV29-1 to TRBJ1-2; D gene uncertain. This CDR3 contains 14 residues. CDR1 SQVTM and CDR2 ANQGSEA come from the germline V gene. V lost 1 base and J lost 4, with 13 bases in between.

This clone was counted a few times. The DNA of the CDR3 is TGTGCCAGCAGCTTGGGTCAGACATCAAACTATGGCTACACCTTC. Translation gives CASSLGQTSNYGYTF. The chain uses TRBV5-6 and TRBJ1-2; no firm D call. Trimming took 0 bases from V and 2 from J, leaving 11 bases between them. Germline V gene data show CDR1 as SGHDT and CDR2 as YYEEEE. CDR3 length: 15 amino acids.

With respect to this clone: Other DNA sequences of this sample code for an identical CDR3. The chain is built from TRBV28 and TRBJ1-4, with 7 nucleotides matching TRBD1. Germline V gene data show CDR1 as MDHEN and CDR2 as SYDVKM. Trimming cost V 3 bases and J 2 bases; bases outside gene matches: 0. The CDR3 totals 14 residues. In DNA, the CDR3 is TGTGCCAGCAGTTTGGGACAGACTAATGAAAAACTGTTTTTT. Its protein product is CASSLGQTNEKLFF.

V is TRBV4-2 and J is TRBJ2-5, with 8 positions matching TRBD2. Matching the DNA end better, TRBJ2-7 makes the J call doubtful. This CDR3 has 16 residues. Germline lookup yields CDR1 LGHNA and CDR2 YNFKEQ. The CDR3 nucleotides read TGTGCCAGCAGCCAAGGGCTCGGGACTAGTGGCTACGAGCAGTACTTC. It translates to CASSQGLGTSGYEQYF.

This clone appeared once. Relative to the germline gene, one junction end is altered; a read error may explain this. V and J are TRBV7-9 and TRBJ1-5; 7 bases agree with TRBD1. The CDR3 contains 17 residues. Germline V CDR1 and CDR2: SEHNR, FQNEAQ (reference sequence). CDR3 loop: CSSSIPRQGQSNQPQHF. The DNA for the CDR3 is TGTTCCAGCAGTATCCCTAGACAGGGACAAAGCAATCAGCCCCAGCATTTT.

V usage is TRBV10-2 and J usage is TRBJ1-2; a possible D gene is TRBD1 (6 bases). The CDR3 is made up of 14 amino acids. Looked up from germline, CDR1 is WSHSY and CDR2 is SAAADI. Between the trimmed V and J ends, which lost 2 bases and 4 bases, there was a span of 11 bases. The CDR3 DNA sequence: TGCGCCAGCAGTGAGACAGGGTCCGCCTATGGCTACACCTTC. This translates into CASSETGSAYGYTF.

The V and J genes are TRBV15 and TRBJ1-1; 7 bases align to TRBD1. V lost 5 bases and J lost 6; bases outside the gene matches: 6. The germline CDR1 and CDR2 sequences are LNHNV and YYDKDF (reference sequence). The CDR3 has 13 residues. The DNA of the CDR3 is TGTGCCACCAGCCACAGGGGAGACGCTGAAGCTTTCTTT. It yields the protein CATSHRGDAEAFF.

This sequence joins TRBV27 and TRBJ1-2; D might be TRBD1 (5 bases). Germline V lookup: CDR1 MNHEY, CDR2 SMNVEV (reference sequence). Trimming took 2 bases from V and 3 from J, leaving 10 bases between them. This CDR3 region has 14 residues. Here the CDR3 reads CASSLRGLDYGYTF. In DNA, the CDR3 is TGTGCCAGCAGTTTAAGGGGTTTGGACTATGGCTACACCTTC.

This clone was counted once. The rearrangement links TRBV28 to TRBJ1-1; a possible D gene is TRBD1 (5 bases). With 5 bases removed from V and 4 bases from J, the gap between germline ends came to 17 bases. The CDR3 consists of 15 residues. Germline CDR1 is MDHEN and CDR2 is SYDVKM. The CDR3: CASSLSGVSVTEAFF. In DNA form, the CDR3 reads TGTGCCAGCAGTCTCTCGGGGGTCTCCGTCACTGAAGCTTTCTTT.

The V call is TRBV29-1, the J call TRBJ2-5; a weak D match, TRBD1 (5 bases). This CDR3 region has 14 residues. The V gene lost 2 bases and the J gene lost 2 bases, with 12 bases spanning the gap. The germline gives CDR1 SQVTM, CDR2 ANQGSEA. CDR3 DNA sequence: TGCAGCGTTGAATCGGACATGGGTCAAGAGACCCAGTACTTC. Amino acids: CSVESDMGQETQYF.